This is a list of T cell receptor beta chains from one sample in a study of T cell repertoires in cytomegalovirus infection. The antigens of these receptors remain unknown. TCRdb recomputed calls from the reads with MiXCR, one row per CDR3 protein. The sample has some 900,000 distinct CDR3 sequences; 30% to 35% are singletons. The specimen was cultured CD8+ T cells from PBMCs, collected from culture after CMV antigen stimulation. These receptors all come from a human donor in good health (CMV status not recorded). Some clones in this sample may be carry-over from other donors' samples. CDR3s leave out the opening cysteine and the closing phenylalanine or tryptophan.

J gene	CDR3 length	V gene	CDR3 protein
TRBJ2-1	11	TRBV19	ATALLSYNEQF
TRBJ1-3	15	TRBV7-9	ASSSTRRTGYGNTIY
TRBJ2-5	13	TRBV10-3	AISGGLQYQETQY
TRBJ2-1	14	TRBV6-5	ASSPVGRGVYNEQF
TRBJ2-2	15	TRBV7-8	ASSLIRGETNTGELF
TRBJ2-1	12	TRBV7-6	ASSRKVSGNEQF
TRBJ2-5	11	TRBV7-2	ASSSNGQETQY
TRBJ1-1	14	TRBV11-2	ASSSRDGALDTEAF
TRBJ2-1	10	TRBV24-1	ATTTGVGEQF
TRBJ2-7	8	TRBV2	ASRGQGPA
TRBJ2-7	15	TRBV27	ASSLSRGGGGYYEQY
TRBJ1-1	11	TRBV19	ASTMTANTEAF
TRBJ2-1	12	TRBV15	ATSRGGFYNEQF
TRBJ1-6	11	TRBV5-5	ASSLGPGSPLR
TRBJ2-2	12	TRBV12-3/TRBV12-4	ASSAPGTNGELF
TRBJ2-7	12	TRBV6-1	ASRIRQVLCEQY
TRBJ2-7	13	TRBV5-1	ASSWTSGGTYEQY
TRBJ2-1	14	TRBV7-9	ASTRTSGGGYNEQF
TRBJ2-3	13	TRBV12-3/TRBV12-4	ASSPGVSSGDTQY
TRBJ2-2	13	TRBV7-2	ASSSGTSGAGELF
TRBJ1-2	14	TRBV5-6	ASSPKTGNLRDGYT
TRBJ2-1	11	TRBV6-2/TRBV6-3	ASSSSPLGEQF
TRBJ1-2	10	TRBV12-3/TRBV12-4	ASFQGDYGYT
TRBJ2-5	13	TRBV9	ASSAWDREVETQY
TRBJ2-3	15	TRBV20-1	SARGDRGRVGTDTQY
TRBJ2-7	10	TRBV5-6	ASSLDTTEQY
TRBJ2-1	12	TRBV29-1	SVADTMSYNEQF
TRBJ1-1	13	TRBV4-2	ASSQESGMYTEAF
TRBJ2-2	13	TRBV12-3/TRBV12-4	ASSPSGGGAGELF
TRBJ2-2	13	TRBV7-9	ASPLGGLNTGELF
TRBJ1-2	13	TRBV6-5	ASSYWDTDWYGYT
TRBJ1-2	11	TRBV24-1	ATSDLEGGGYT
TRBJ2-1	12	TRBV7-2	ASNGGTFYNEQF
TRBJ1-1	15	TRBV5-5	ASSSGIRGQGNTEAF
TRBJ2-7	10	TRBV2	ASRPGGYEQY
TRBJ2-5	13	TRBV7-6	ASSLGSNLQETQY
TRBJ1-2	13	TRBV6-5	ASSYRDREHYGYT
TRBJ2-5	11	TRBV7-6	ASSLDGRGTQY
TRBJ2-3	14	TRBV7-2	ASSLVAEDMTDTQY
TRBJ2-5	13	TRBV6-1	ASSGGTRIEETQY
TRBJ1-2	13	TRBV9	ASSVVVTGDYGYT
TRBJ1-2	15	TRBV12-5	ASGLVLETALSYGYT
TRBJ2-7	14	TRBV27	ASSLRGTVPSYEQY
TRBJ2-2	14	TRBV4-2	ASSPGQGISTGELF
TRBJ2-5	9	TRBV7-9	STSIQETQY
TRBJ2-1	13	TRBV27	ASSLLGGRYNEQF
TRBJ2-1	14	TRBV6-5	ASSSSHPRGSNEQF
TRBJ2-5	12	TRBV25-1	ASAFDTHGETQY
TRBJ1-3	12	TRBV12-3/TRBV12-4	ASSKGRNGNTIY
TRBJ1-1	12	TRBV19	AAISGYRPTEAF
TRBJ1-3	13	TRBV7-6	ASSLVGEGGNTIY
TRBJ1-1	12	TRBV27	ASSLGVGKRSAF
TRBJ2-3	15	TRBV6-2/TRBV6-3	ASSFQRGERSADTQY
TRBJ1-1	9	TRBV9	ASSVATAAF
TRBJ1-1	11	TRBV19	ASTIGGSGEAF